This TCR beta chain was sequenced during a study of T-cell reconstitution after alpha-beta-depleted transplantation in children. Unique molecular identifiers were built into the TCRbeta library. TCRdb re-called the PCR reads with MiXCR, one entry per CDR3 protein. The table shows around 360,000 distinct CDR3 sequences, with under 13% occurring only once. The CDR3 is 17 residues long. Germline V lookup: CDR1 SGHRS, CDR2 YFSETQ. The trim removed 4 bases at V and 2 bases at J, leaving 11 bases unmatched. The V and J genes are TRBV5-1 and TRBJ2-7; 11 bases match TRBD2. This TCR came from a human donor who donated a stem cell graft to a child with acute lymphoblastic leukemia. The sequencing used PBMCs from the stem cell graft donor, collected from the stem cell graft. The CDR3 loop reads CASSLGTSGGFTYEQYF. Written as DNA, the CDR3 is TGCGCCAGCAGCCTCGGGACTAGCGGTGGATTTACCTACGAGCAGTACTTC.